This T cell receptor beta chain came from a study of blood T cell repertoires in COVID-19. As originally analysed: Nucleated cell number was recorded as an estimate derived from reference gene primer amplification. Repertoires were generated with immunoSEQ multiplex PCR, while TCRdb's copy carries only in-frame clones and drops some. The DNA gave D and trimming, while V, J and clone size come from that table. The sample includes 70,000 to 90,000 clones, around 72% seen only once; the top ten take 2.5% to 3%. CDR1 and CDR2 from the germline V gene are SEHNR and FQNEAQ (reference sequence). V lost 2 bases to trimming and J lost 2 bases; unmatched junction nucleotides: 1. This CDR3 contains 15 residues.

This chain joins TRBV7-9 and TRBJ2-3; TRBD2 matches at 10 bases. Sequencing used peripheral blood. The source of this sequence is a human donor with acute or convalescent COVID-19. The donor label of this sample is uncertain. For the CDR3, the DNA is TGTGCCAGCAGCTTACTAGCGGGAGCCACAGATACGCAGTATTTT. Protein sequence: CASSLLAGATDTQYF.